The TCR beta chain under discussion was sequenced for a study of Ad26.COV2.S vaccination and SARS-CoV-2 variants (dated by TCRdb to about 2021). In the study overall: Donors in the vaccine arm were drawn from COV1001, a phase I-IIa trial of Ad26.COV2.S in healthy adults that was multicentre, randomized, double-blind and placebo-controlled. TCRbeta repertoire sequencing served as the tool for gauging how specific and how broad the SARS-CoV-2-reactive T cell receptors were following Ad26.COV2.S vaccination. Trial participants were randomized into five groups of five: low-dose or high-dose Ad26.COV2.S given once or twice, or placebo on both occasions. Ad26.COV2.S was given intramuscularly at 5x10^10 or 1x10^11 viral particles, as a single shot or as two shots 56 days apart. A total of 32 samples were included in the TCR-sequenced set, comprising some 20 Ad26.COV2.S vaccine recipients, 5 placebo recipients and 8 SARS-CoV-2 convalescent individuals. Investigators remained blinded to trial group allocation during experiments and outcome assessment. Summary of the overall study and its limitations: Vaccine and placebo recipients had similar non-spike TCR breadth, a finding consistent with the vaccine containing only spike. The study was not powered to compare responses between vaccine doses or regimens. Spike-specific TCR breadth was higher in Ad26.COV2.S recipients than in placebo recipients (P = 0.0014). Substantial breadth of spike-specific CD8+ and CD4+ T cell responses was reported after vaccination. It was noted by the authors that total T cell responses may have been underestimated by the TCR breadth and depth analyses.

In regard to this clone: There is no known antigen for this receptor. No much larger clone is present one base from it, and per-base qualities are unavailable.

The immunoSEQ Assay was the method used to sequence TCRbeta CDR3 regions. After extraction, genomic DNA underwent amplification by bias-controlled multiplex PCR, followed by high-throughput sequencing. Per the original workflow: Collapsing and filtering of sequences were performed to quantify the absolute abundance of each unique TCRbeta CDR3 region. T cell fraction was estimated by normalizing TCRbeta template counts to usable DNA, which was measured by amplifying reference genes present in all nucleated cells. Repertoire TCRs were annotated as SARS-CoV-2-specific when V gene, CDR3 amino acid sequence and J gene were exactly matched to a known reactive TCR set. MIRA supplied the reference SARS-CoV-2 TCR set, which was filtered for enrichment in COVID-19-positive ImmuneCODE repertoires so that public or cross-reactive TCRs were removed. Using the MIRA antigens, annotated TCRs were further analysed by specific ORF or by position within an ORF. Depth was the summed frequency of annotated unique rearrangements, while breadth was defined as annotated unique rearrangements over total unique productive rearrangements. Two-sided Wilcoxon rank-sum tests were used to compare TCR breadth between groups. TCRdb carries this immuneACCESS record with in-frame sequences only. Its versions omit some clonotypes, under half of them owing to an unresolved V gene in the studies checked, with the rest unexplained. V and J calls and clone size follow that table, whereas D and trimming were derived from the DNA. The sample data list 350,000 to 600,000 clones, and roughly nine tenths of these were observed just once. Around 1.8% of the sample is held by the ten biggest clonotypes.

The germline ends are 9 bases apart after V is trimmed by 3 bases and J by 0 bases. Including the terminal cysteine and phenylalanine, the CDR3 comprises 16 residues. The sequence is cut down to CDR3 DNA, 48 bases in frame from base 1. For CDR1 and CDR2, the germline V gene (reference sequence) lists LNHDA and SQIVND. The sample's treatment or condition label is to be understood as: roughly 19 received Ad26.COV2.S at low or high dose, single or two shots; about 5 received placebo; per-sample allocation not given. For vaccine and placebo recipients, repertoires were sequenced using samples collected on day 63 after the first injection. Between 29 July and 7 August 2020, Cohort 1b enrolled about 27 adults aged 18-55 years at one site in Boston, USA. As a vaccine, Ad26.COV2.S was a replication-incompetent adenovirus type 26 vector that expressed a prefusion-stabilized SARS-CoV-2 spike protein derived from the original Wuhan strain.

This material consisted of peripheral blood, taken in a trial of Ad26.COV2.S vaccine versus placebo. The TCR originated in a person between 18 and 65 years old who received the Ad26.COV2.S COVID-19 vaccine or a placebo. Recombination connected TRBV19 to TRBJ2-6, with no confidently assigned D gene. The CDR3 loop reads CASSIGQPSGANVLTF. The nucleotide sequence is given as TGTGCCAGTAGTATTGGGCAGCCCTCTGGGGCCAACGTCCTGACTTTC.